This TCR beta chain was recorded in a study of T cell changes during pregnancy in multiple sclerosis. The germline CDR1 and CDR2 sequences are ENHRY and SYGVKD. V lost 4 bases and J 4 bases, leaving 10 bases between the germline ends. The length of the CDR3 is 13 residues. This clone was observed once. Assay used: immunoSEQ multiplex PCR; TCRdb lists only in-frame clones, some missing. This repertoire shows under 70,000 clones, roughly 91% found once; its top ten account for over 1%. The material was peripheral blood, obtained after pregnancy. The receptor was isolated from a female donor in good health, enrolled as a control in a pregnancy study. The rearrangement uses TRBV10-3 and TRBJ1-1; D remains unclear. CDR3 sequence reads: CAISARSGTEAFF. CDR3 sequence (DNA): TGTGCCATCAGTGCCAGATCTGGCACTGAAGCTTTCTTT.